This T cell receptor (beta chain) comes out of a study of beta chain features in type 1 diabetes. The CDR3 extends over 19 amino acids. CDR1 and CDR2 (germline): SGHTA, FQGNSA. The trim removed 4 bases at V and 6 bases at J, leaving 16 bases unmatched. All of the isolated RNA was reverse transcribed, so expressed TCRB transcripts were sequenced. The method was immunoSEQ multiplex PCR; TCRdb's version includes in-frame clones alone and lacks a portion of them. The sample contains 250,000 to 350,000 clones, roughly 11% of which appear only once. The genes are TRBV7-2 and TRBJ2-1, with 12 bases that match TRBD2. Sequencing input: naive CD4+ T cells from blood. This sequence originates from a woman in her 30s in good health. CDR3 residues: CASSYRLGLAGWSGNEQFF. CDR3 bases: TGTGCCAGCAGCTATAGGCTCGGACTAGCGGGGTGGTCGGGCAATGAGCAGTTCTTC.